The clone carrying this T cell receptor beta chain was seen a few times. What it binds is not known. The source of the sample is a study of T-cell memory formation after mild COVID-19. TCRalpha and TCRbeta libraries used 5'RACE with constant-segment primers and UMIs. One entry per CDR3 protein results from TCRdb running MiXCR on the 5' RACE reads. The sample has over 120,000 distinct CDR3 sequences, around 25% seen once. Findings and caveats of the study: The finding that pre-infection memory included some responding clones suggested that cross-reactive memory joined. Whether day 37 second-wave clones are SARS-CoV-2-specific was not confirmed. The study found balanced CD4/CD8 in clones contracting day 15 to 85 and a CD4+ lean in later expanders.

The CDR3 totals 14 residues. V was trimmed by 0 bases and J by 6 bases, leaving 10 bases between them. Germline V gene sequence: CDR1 LGHDT, CDR2 YNNKEL (reference sequence). The chain carries TRBV3-1 and TRBJ2-3; the D is unclear. The specimen was PBMCs or a T cell subset sorted from them (not recorded which). The sequence derives from an adult woman who had mild COVID-19 (a few samples of this study predate the infection). Cell type and time point are not known. This CDR3 is CASSQDPGEDTQYF. CDR3 bases: TGTGCCAGCAGCCAAGACCCTGGAGAGGATACGCAGTATTTT.